The clone carrying this T cell receptor beta chain was seen more than once but under ten times. The sample originates from a study of CD8 T cells in Susac syndrome. About the research overall: Patients with Susac syndrome were therapy-naive, on corticosteroids, or on intravenous immunoglobulin alone at the time that blood was drawn.

The CD8+ and CD4+ T cells were isolated magnetically using a negative isolation approach, whereas the TEMRA cells were enriched by FACS. The germline V gene encodes CDR1 LGHDT and CDR2 YNNKEL (reference sequence). Trimming took 4 bases from V and 7 from J, leaving 22 bases between them. The CDR3 runs 17 residues. An input of roughly 0.45 to 1 ug of RNA was subjected to reverse transcription using random hexamers. An immunoSEQ multiplex PCR amplified TCR beta CDR3 over 54 Vbeta and 13 Jbeta. TCRdb used MiXCR to reprocess the immunoSEQ multiplex PCR reads, holding one entry per CDR3 protein. Of tens of thousands of distinct CDR3 sequences listed, 85% to 95% were seen once; the top ten hold about 0.45%.

The sample was CD8+ T cells from PBMCs. This TCR was sampled from a human donor with Susac syndrome. The chain couples TRBV3-1 to TRBJ2-2; a weak D match, TRBD2 (6 bases). In DNA, the CDR3 is TGTGCCAGCAGCCCGGTCGGTATGACTAGTTCGATCGGGGAGCTGTTTTTT. Protein product: CASSPVGMTSSIGELFF.